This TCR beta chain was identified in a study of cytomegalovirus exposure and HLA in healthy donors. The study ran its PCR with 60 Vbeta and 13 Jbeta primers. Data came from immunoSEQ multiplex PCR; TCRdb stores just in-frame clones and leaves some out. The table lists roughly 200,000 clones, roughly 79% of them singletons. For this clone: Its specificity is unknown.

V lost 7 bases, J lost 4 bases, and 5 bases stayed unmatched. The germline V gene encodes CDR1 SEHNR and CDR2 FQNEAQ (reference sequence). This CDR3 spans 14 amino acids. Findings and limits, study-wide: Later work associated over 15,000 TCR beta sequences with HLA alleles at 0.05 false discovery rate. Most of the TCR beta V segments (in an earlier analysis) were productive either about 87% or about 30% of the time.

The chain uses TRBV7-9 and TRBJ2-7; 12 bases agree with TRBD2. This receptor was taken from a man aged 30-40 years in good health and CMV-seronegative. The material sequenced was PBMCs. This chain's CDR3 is CASMTSGSVYEQYF. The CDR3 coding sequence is TGTGCCAGCATGACTAGCGGGAGCGTATACGAGCAGTACTTC.